The 3 T cell receptor beta chains presented below share a single source sample, sequenced in a study of Tregs in tolerant kidney transplant recipients. The nonmyeloablative bone marrow transplants came from related graft donors, with transient mixed chimerism. Sequencing used immunoSEQ multiplex PCR; TCRdb keeps in-frame clones, though not all of them. The sample shows fewer than 55,000 clones, about 92% of them seen only once. The sample in question was CD8+ T cells from blood (PBMCs), obtained 12 months after the transplant. The receptor source for this set is a human patient who received a combined kidney and bone marrow transplant. The graft donor may account for some of the T cells.

In nucleotides, the CDR3 is TGCGCCAGCAGCAAGGGACAGGGGTATGAAAAACTGTTTTTT. Its protein product is CASSKGQGYEKLFF. The rearrangement links TRBV4-1 to TRBJ1-4; 10 bases are shared with TRBD1. From germline, CDR1 is MGHRA and CDR2 YSYEKL. The CDR3 extends over 14 amino acids. The trim removed 5 bases at V and 6 bases at J, leaving 3 bases unmatched.

The V and J genes are TRBV28 and TRBJ2-3; D unresolved. Per germline, CDR1 MDHEN and CDR2 SYDVKM. The length of the CDR3 is 13 residues. The V end lost 1 base, the J end lost 4 bases, and 6 bases lay between the germline ends. The CDR3: CASSLLRADTQYF. CDR3 sequence (DNA): TGTGCCAGCAGTTTATTACGAGCAGATACGCAGTATTTT.

V gene TRBV28 combines with J gene TRBJ2-7; D remains unclear. V shed 6 bases and J shed 3 bases, with 9 bases lying between them. CDR1 and CDR2 from the germline V gene are MDHEN and SYDVKM. This CDR3 is built from 12 residues. The CDR3 sequence: CASSVGVYEQYF. CDR3 in DNA: TGTGCCAGCAGCGTCGGAGTCTACGAGCAGTACTTC.